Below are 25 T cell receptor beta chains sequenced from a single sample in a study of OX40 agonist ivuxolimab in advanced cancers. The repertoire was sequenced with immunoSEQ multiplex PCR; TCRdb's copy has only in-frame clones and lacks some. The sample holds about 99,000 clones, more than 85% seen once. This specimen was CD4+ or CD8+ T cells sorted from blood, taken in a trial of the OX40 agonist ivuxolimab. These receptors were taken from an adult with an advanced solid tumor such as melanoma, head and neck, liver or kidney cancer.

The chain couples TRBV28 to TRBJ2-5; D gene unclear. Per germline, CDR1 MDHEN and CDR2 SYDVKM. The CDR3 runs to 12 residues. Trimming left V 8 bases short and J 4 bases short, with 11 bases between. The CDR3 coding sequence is TGTGCCAGCTCAACTGGGATAGAGACCCAGTACTTC. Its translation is CASSTGIETQYF.

The CDR3 nucleotides read TGTGCCAGCAGTAGTCGACAGGGGGCTTTCTATGGCTACACCTTC. Protein sequence: CASSSRQGAFYGYTF. This sequence joins TRBV6-6 and TRBJ1-2; 10 nucleotides line up with TRBD1. Germline lookup yields CDR1 MNHNY and CDR2 SVGAGI (reference sequence). V shed 5 bases, J shed 4 bases, and the junction held 7 bases outside the gene matches. CDR3 length: 15 residues.

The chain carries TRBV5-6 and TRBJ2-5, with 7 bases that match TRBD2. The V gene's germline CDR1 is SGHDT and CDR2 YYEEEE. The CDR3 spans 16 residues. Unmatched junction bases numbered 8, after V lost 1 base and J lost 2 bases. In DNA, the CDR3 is TGTGCCAGCAGCTTGCTTCCTAGCGGAGTTCAAGAGACCCAGTACTTC. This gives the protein CASSLLPSGVQETQYF.

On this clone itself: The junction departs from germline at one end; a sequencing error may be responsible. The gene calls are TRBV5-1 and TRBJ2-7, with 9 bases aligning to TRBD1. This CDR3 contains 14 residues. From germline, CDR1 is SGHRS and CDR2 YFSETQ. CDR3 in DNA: TGCGCCAGCAGATTGGGACAGGGCGGCTACGAGCAGTACTTC. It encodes CASRLGQGGYEQYF.

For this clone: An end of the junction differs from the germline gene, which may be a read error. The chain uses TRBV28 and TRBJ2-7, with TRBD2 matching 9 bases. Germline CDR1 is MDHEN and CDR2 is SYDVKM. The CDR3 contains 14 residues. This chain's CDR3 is CASCLAGGPYEQYF. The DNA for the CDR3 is TGTGCCAGCTGTTTGGCGGGAGGGCCTTACGAGCAGTACTTC.

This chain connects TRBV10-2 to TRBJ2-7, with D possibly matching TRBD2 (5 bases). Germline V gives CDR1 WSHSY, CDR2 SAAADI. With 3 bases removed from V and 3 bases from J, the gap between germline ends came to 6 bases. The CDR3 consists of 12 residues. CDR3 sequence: CASSDEGYEQYF. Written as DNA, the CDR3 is TGCGCCAGCAGTGATGAGGGCTACGAGCAGTACTTC.

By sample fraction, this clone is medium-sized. CDR3 DNA: TGTGCCAGCAGCTTAGGTTCAGCGGGAGGGTTGAATGAGCAGTTCTTC. Protein: CASSLGSAGGLNEQFF. This chain links TRBV11-2 with TRBJ2-1; 10 bases are shared with TRBD2. The V gene's germline CDR1 is SGHAT and CDR2 FQNNGV. V was pared by 1 base and J by 7 bases, with 7 bases of the junction left unmatched. This CDR3 region has 16 residues.

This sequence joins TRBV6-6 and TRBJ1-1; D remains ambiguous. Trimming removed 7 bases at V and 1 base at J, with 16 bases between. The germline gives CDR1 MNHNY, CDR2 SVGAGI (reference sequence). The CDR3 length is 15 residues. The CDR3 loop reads CASTTGFKGNTEAFF. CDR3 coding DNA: TGTGCCAGCACCACGGGCTTCAAGGGGAACACTGAAGCTTTCTTT.

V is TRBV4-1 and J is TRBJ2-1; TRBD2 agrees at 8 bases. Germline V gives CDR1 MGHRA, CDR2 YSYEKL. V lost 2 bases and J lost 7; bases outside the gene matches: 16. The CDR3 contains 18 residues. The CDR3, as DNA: TGCGCCAGCAGCCAACAGGCCCTCCAAGCGGGAGCTTGGAATGAGCAGTTCTTC. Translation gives CASSQQALQAGAWNEQFF.

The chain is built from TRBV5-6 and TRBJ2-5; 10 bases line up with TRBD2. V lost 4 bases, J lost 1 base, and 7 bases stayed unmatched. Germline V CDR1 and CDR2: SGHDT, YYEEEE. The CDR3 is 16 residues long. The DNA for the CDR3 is TGTGCCAGCAGCATGTTCAGACTAGCGGGCCAAGAGACCCAGTACTTC. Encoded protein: CASSMFRLAGQETQYF.

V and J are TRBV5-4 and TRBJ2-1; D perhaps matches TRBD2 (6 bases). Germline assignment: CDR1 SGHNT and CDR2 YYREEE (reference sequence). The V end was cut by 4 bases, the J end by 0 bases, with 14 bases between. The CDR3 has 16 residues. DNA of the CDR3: TGTGCCAGCAGCCTGTCTAGCGACCCCTCCTACAATGAGCAGTTCTTC. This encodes CASSLSSDPSYNEQFF.

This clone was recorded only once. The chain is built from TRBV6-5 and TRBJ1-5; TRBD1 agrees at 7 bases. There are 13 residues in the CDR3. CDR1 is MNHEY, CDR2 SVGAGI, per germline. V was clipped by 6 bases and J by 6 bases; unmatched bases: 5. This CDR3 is CASSNTGAQPQHF. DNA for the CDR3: TGTGCCAGCAGCAATACAGGGGCTCAGCCCCAGCATTTT.

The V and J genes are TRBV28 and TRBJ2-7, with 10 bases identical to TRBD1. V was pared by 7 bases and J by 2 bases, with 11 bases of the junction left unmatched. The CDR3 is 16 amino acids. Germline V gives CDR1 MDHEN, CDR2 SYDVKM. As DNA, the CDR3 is TGTGCCAGCATCTCGTTCCGGGACAGGGGAACCTACGAGCAGTACTTC. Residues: CASISFRDRGTYEQYF.

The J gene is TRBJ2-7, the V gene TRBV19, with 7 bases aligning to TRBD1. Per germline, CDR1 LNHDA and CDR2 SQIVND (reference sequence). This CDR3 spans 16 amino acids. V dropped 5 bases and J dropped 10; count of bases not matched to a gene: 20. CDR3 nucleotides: TGTGCCAGTAGTTTACCTCGGACAGGTATACCTACGAAACAGTACTTC. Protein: CASSLPRTGIPTKQYF.

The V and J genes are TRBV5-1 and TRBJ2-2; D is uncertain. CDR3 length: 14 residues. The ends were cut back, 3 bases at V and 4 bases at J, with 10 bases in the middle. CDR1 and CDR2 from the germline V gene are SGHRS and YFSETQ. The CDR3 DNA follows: TGCGCCAGCAGCTCCTTGGGGATCACCGGGGAGCTGTTTTTT. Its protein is CASSSLGITGELFF.

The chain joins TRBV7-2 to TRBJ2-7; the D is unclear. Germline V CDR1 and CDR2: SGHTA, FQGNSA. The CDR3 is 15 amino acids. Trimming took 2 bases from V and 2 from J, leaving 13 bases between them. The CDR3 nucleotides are TGTGCCAGCAGCTTAAGGTCCAGATCTACCTACGAGCAGTACTTC. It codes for CASSLRSRSTYEQYF.

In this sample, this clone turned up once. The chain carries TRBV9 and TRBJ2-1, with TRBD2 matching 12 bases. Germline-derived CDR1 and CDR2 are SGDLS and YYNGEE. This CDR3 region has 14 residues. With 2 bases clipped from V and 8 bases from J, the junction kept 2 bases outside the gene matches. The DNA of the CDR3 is TGTGCCAGCAGCGTGACTAGCGGGAGTCATGAGCAGTTCTTC. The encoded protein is CASSVTSGSHEQFF.

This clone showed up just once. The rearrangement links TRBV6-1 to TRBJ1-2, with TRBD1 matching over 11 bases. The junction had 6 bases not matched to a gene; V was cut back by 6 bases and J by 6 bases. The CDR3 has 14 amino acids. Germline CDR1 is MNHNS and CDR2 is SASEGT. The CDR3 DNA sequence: TGTGCCAGCAGAGAATGGGGACAGGGGGATGGCTACACCTTC. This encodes CASREWGQGDGYTF.

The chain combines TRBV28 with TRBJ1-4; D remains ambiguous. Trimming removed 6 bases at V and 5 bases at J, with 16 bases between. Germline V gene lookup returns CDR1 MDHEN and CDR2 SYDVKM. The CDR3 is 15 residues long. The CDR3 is CASSPPWRENEKLFF. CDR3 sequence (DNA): TGTGCCAGCAGCCCCCCATGGAGGGAGAATGAAAAACTGTTTTTT.

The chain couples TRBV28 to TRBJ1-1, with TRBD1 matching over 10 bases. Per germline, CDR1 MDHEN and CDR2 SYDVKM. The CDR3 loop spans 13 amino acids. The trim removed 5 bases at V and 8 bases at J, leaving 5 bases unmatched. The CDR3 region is CASSPRDRGEAFF. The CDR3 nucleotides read TGTGCCAGCAGTCCGAGGGACAGGGGAGAAGCTTTCTTT.

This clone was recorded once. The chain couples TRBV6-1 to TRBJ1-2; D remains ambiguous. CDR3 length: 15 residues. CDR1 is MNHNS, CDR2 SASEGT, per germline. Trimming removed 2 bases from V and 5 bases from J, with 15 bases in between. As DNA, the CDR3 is TGTGCCAGCAGTGAATCCACGGTGGCTACTTATGGCTACACCTTC. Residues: CASSESTVATYGYTF.

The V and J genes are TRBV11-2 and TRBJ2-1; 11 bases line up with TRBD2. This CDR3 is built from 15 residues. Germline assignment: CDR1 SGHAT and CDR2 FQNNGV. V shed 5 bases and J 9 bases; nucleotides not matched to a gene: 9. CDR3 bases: TGTGCCAGCAGCATCTTAGCGGGAGGGCCCAGTGAGCAGTTCTTC. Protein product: CASSILAGGPSEQFF.

As DNA, the CDR3 is TGTGCCACCAGCCCCAGGAGGGGTGCCGGGGAGCTGTTTTTT. Amino acids: CATSPRRGAGELFF. This chain joins TRBV15 and TRBJ2-2; the D gene is possibly TRBD2 (6 bases). V lost 5 bases, J lost 6 bases, and 13 bases lay in between. From germline, CDR1 is LNHNV and CDR2 YYDKDF (reference sequence). The CDR3 is made up of 14 amino acids. The entire variable domain, with the rest obtained from reference TRBV15 and TRBJ2-2, is as follows: DAMVIQNPRYQVTQFGKPVTLSCSQTLNHNVMYWYQQKSSQAPKLLFHYYDKDFNNEADTPDNFQSRRPNTSFCFLDIRSPGLGDTAMYLCATSPRRGAGELFFGEGSRLTVL.

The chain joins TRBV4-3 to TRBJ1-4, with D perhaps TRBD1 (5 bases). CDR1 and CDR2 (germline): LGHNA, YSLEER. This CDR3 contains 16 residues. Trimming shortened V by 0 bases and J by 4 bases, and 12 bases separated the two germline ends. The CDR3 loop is CASSQEYPRDNEKLFF. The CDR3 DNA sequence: TGCGCCAGCAGCCAAGAGTACCCCAGGGATAATGAAAAACTGTTTTTT.

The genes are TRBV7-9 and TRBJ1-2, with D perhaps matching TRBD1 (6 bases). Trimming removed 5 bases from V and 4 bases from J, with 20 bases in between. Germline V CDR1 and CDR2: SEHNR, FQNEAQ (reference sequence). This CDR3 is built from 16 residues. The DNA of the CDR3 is TGTGCCAGCAGCCCCCCCCCACCGGGACACTTCTATGGCTACACCTTC. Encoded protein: CASSPPPPGHFYGYTF.